The clone carrying this T cell receptor (beta chain) was seen a handful of times. Its antigen is not known. This CDR3 has 12 residues. Germline CDR1 is SGHKS and CDR2 is YYEKEE (reference sequence). V lost 5 bases and J 12 bases, leaving 18 bases between the germline ends. The treatment is: 15 to 20 received Ad26.COV2.S at low or high dose, single or two shots; several received placebo; per-sample allocation not given. Sampling was performed 63 days after the first vaccine or placebo injection. The repertoire was sequenced with immunoSEQ multiplex PCR; TCRdb's copy has only in-frame clones and lacks some. The data show some 350,000 clones, more than 75% seen once. The sample originates from a study of Ad26.COV2.S vaccination and SARS-CoV-2 variants. The study, taken as a whole, reports: Those who received vaccine or placebo ended up with similar non-spike TCR breadth.

Sequencing used peripheral blood, obtained in a trial of Ad26.COV2.S vaccine versus placebo. This chain uses TRBV5-5 with TRBJ2-7; tentative D call: TRBD2 (6 bases). The origin of this receptor is a person between 18 and 65 years old who received the Ad26.COV2.S COVID-19 vaccine or a placebo. CDR3 DNA: TGTGCCAGCAGTCCCTTTAGCGGAGAGTGGTACTTC. This translates into CASSPFSGEWYF.